The 14 T cell receptor beta chains below were found in one sample sequenced in a study of cytomegalovirus exposure and HLA in healthy donors. Use of 60 Vbeta and 13 Jbeta primers characterized the PCR. Clones were sequenced by immunoSEQ multiplex PCR, and TCRdb holds only the in-frame ones, with some missing. The sample contains about 120,000 clones, over 65% of which appear only once. The sample consisted of PBMCs. Every receptor here comes from a woman aged 40 to 50 in good health and CMV-seropositive.

This clone has only one observation. This sequence joins TRBV6-1 and TRBJ1-5, with D maybe TRBD1 (6 bases). V lost 0 bases, J lost 9 bases, and 9 bases lay in between. The CDR3 has 13 residues. CDR1 and CDR2 from the germline V gene are MNHNS and SASEGT. Here the CDR3 DNA reads TGTGCCAGCAGTGAAGCGGGGGCGGGGCCCCAGCATTTT. Amino acid sequence: CASSEAGAGPQHF.

The chain is built from TRBV7-9 and TRBJ2-2, with D possibly being TRBD1 (6 bases). V dropped 3 bases and J dropped 0 bases, with 8 bases sitting between them. The CDR3 extends over 15 amino acids. Germline V gene lookup returns CDR1 SEHNR and CDR2 FQNEAQ (reference sequence). CDR3 region: CASSLTGSNTGELFF. The CDR3 DNA reads TGTGCCAGCAGCTTGACAGGATCGAACACCGGGGAGCTGTTTTTT. The whole variable domain, filled in from reference TRBV7-9 and TRBJ2-2, reads DTGVSQNPRHKITKRGQNVTFRCDPISEHNRLYWYRQTLGQGPEFLTYFQNEAQLEKSRLLSDRFSAERPKGSFSTLEIQRTEQGDSAMYLCASSLTGSNTGELFFGEGSRLTVL.

This sequence joins TRBV6-5 and TRBJ1-1; D unresolved. The V end lost 3 bases, the J end lost 1 base, and 6 bases lay between the germline ends. The germline V gene has CDR1 MNHEY and CDR2 SVGAGI. The CDR3 contains 13 residues. CDR3 amino acids: CASSYEPNTEAFF. CDR3 nucleotides: TGTGCCAGCAGTTATGAGCCGAACACTGAAGCTTTCTTT.

This chain uses TRBV2 with TRBJ1-1; D unresolved. V was cut by 11 bases and J by 5 bases, with 21 bases left in between. CDR1 is SNHLY, CDR2 FYNNEI, per germline. The CDR3 contains 14 residues. CDR3 in DNA: TGTGCCGGAAGGGTGGAGGCGGGAAGGACTGAAGCTTTCTTT. It codes for CAGRVEAGRTEAFF.

The rearrangement joins TRBV4-2 to TRBJ1-1; 11 positions agree with TRBD1. After removal of 4 bases from V and 0 bases from J, the junction contained 10 bases not matched to a gene. Germline lookup yields CDR1 LGHNA and CDR2 YNFKEQ. The CDR3 is 18 amino acids. The CDR3 nucleotides are TGTGCCAGCAGCCTCCGTAGAGGGACAGGGGGTTTGAACACTGAAGCTTTCTTT. Translation gives CASSLRRGTGGLNTEAFF.

This chain uses TRBV5-1 with TRBJ2-5; 8 nucleotides match TRBD2. The germline V gene has CDR1 SGHRS and CDR2 YFSETQ. The CDR3 has 15 residues. The J segment lost 3 bases and the V segment lost 4 bases, leaving 8 bases of the junction unmatched. CDR3 amino acids: CASSTQGLEKETQYF. For the CDR3, the DNA is TGCGCCAGCAGCACCCAGGGACTAGAGAAAGAGACCCAGTACTTC.

This clone was seen a few times. Other DNA sequences in this sample translate to the same CDR3. This rearrangement joins TRBV5-1 to TRBJ1-1, with TRBD1 matching 9 bases. In germline, CDR1 is SGHRS, CDR2 YFSETQ. V was clipped by 3 bases and J by 4 bases; unmatched bases: 4. The CDR3 is 14 residues long. CDR3 DNA sequence: TGCGCCAGCAGCTCAGGACAGGGGACCACTGAAGCTTTCTTT. Amino acid sequence: CASSSGQGTTEAFF.

V and J are TRBV30 and TRBJ2-7, with 8 bases aligning to TRBD1. The CDR3 sequence is 13 residues long. The germline CDR1 and CDR2 sequences are GTSNPN and SVGIG (reference sequence). With V trimmed by 4 bases and J by 7 bases, 9 bases remained unmatched. The CDR3 protein is CAWTGQGGAEQYF. The CDR3 region has the DNA TGTGCCTGGACAGGACAGGGTGGGGCGGAGCAGTACTTC. Combining the CDR3 with reference TRBV30 and TRBJ2-7 gives the whole variable domain SQTIHQWPATLVQPVGSPLSLECTVEGTSNPNLYWYRQAAGRGLQLLFYSVGIGQISSEVPQNLSASRPQDRQFILSSKKLLLSDSGFYLCAWTGQGGAEQYFGPGTRLTVT.

The chain recombines TRBV5-1 with TRBJ1-2; weak D call: TRBD1 (6 bases). V was pared by 7 bases and J by 2 bases, with 15 bases between. Germline V gene lookup returns CDR1 SGHRS and CDR2 YFSETQ. The CDR3 length is 14 residues. The CDR3 sequence is CASQLGGENYGYTF. CDR3 coding DNA: TGCGCCAGCCAGCTAGGGGGTGAAAACTATGGCTACACCTTC.

This chain joins TRBV7-8 and TRBJ1-4; 8 bases fit TRBD1. Germline-derived CDR1 and CDR2 are SGHVS and FQNEAQ. The V and J ends lost 1 base and 4 bases, in that order; junction bases with no gene match: 8. The CDR3 extends over 17 amino acids. The CDR3 nucleotides read TGTGCCAGCAGCTTAGGGGCAGGGGGCATGAGTAATGAAAAACTGTTTTTT. It is translated as CASSLGAGGMSNEKLFF.

This clone showed up just a few times. CDR3 protein: CASRGDSLNTEAFF. The CDR3 DNA is TGCGCCAGCAGGGGGGACAGCCTGAACACTGAAGCTTTCTTT. The chain carries TRBV10-2 and TRBJ1-1; 7 nucleotides agree with TRBD1. CDR3 length equals 14 residues. The germline gives CDR1 WSHSY, CDR2 SAAADI. V shed 6 bases, J shed 0 bases, and the junction held 4 bases outside the gene matches.

The chain uses TRBV10-3 and TRBJ2-7, with 9 bases that match TRBD2. The CDR3 loop spans 15 amino acids. V trimming: 0 bases; J trimming: 3 bases; junction bases outside the gene matches: 3. CDR1 and CDR2 from the germline V gene are ENHRY and SYGVKD. In DNA form, the CDR3 reads TGTGCCATCAGTGAGTCCGGGACTAGCTACTACGAGCAGTACTTC. This translates into CAISESGTSYYEQYF.

The chain is built from TRBV11-3 and TRBJ1-6; TRBD1 agrees at 7 bases. CDR3 length equals 17 residues. Looked up from germline, CDR1 is SGHNT and CDR2 is YENEEA. Trimming removed 0 bases from V and 4 bases from J; junction bases left unmatched: 6. The CDR3 is CASSLDRTGFYNSPLHF. For the CDR3, the DNA is TGTGCCAGCAGCTTAGATCGGACAGGCTTTTATAATTCACCCCTCCACTTT.

The chain carries TRBV6-6 and TRBJ1-1, with D hard to call. The CDR3 has 14 amino acids. V was trimmed by 0 bases and J by 6 bases, leaving 11 bases between them. Per the germline V gene, CDR1 is MNHNY and CDR2 is SVGAGI (reference sequence). The CDR3 reads CASSYSIAEPEAFF. Written as DNA, the CDR3 is TGTGCCAGCAGTTACTCCATCGCGGAGCCTGAAGCTTTCTTT.